Listed below are T cell receptor beta chains from one sample, sequenced in a study of beta chain features in type 1 diabetes. Sequencing was performed with immunoSEQ multiplex PCR; in TCRdb, only in-frame clones are kept and a portion is missing. The table lists 330,000 or so clones, around 15% of them singletons. Input material: central memory CD4+ T cells from blood. The receptors here all came from a man aged 30 to 45 in good health. The CDR3 runs from the conserved cysteine through the conserved F or W. The D gene is left open where the match is weak.

cdr3_aa d_call v_call
CASSQDLRKDTQYF . TRBV4-3
CASNTRQGYGYTF TRBD1 TRBV6-5
CASSLAYYEQYF . TRBV7-9
CASSLGMALSTEAFF . TRBV11-2
CASSDESTGAYNEQFF . TRBV25-1
CASSLGGTGTDTQYF . TRBV11-1
CASSWTVGEAFF . TRBV7-9
CASSPRTGGNQPQHF . TRBV4-1
CATRDRTEETQYF TRBD1 TRBV6-1
CASSATGAETQYF TRBD1 TRBV5-4
CASSFQARNTEAFF . TRBV7-9
CASSEGTSSYNEQFF TRBD2 TRBV5-4
CASQTGGRYEQFF TRBD1 TRBV2
CAIRDRGNTEAFF TRBD1 TRBV19
CASGDLEQFF . TRBV6-5
CASTEQLRSPADTQYF . TRBV7-2
CAISESGQLNTEAFF . TRBV10-3
CASSPYGQSYNEQFF . TRBV7-2
CASSVATTSGAGEQFF TRBD2 TRBV9
CASSRGSDTGELFF . TRBV11-3
CASSAGGSVTGELFF TRBD2 TRBV5-4
CASSPRQGRRDTEAFF TRBD1 TRBV7-2
CASSTQVGLMKNCFF . TRBV21-1
CAWSVPNTEAFF . TRBV30
CASRGPGGETQYF . TRBV25-1
CASSSGGLRDQPQHF TRBD1 TRBV27
CSGTGDSYEQYF TRBD1 TRBV29-1
CASSLVGGDTQYF . TRBV7-7
CASSYLQLSGNTIYF . TRBV6-5
CASSGLNEAFF . TRBV2
CASSQGWRTEQFF . TRBV7-9
CSVDMWTTDTQYF . TRBV29-1
CASSIGLAGVNEQFF TRBD2 TRBV19
CASSAHRNTEAFF . TRBV9
CASSLGGRGSSIQYF TRBD2 TRBV7-2
CASSPFDREAFF TRBD1 TRBV18
CASSRDWQETQYF . TRBV6-1
CASRSDDGGGQPQHF . TRBV4-2
CASSQDLSRQGRSYGYTF TRBD1 TRBV4-3
CACRRGPNTEAFF . TRBV6-6
CASSPLQSPTQYF . TRBV7-7
CASSSFGLPDTQYF . TRBV7-8
CSGRTSGGTDTQYF TRBD2 TRBV29-1
CASSWAEVTGELFF . TRBV2
CASSHGTGTSEQFF TRBD1 TRBV6-1
CASSSSDRVANPPQHF TRBD1 TRBV18
CASSVQPGQGGETQYF . TRBV9
CASSQEQAETQYF . TRBV14
CASSPHRTANTGELFF . TRBV5-6
CAWSLGQLVNTEAFF TRBD1 TRBV30
CSVEVGGSFTDTQYF TRBD2 TRBV29-1
CASSFLALSYEQYF . TRBV5-1
CAISASGGEETQYF TRBD2 TRBV10-3
CASASSDTAGDTQYF . TRBV12-5